These 9 T cell receptor beta chains came from one sample sequenced in a study of blood T cell repertoires in COVID-19. Profiled with immunoSEQ multiplex PCR; TCRdb holds only in-frame clones, not every one. The top ten clones hold roughly 5% of a sample with about 220,000 clones, over 80% of them seen once. The sequencing input was peripheral blood. The receptors stem from a human donor in a cohort sampled during active COVID-19.

The genes are TRBV5-1 and TRBJ1-2; 12 bases fit TRBD1. The junction had 5 bases not matched to a gene; V was cut back by 1 base and J by 4 bases. Per germline, CDR1 SGHRS and CDR2 YFSETQ. The CDR3 extends over 16 amino acids. The CDR3 DNA follows: TGCGCCAGCAGCTTGTCGGGACAGGGGGCGGGCTATGGCTACACCTTC. Amino acids: CASSLSGQGAGYGYTF.

The gene calls are TRBV27 and TRBJ1-5; maybe TRBD1 (5 bases). V lost 6 bases to trimming and J lost 7 bases, with 19 bases between them. Germline-derived CDR1 and CDR2 are MNHEY and SMNVEV (reference sequence). The CDR3 is 15 amino acids. The CDR3: CASRNYPGRQQPQHF. CDR3 DNA sequence: TGTGCCAGCAGGAACTACCCGGGCCGACAGCAGCCCCAGCATTTT.

The J gene is TRBJ2-2, the V gene TRBV7-3; D is perhaps TRBD1 (6 bases). Germline CDR1 is SGHTA and CDR2 is FQGTGA. The CDR3 is 15 residues long. V was pared by 4 bases and J by 7 bases, with 16 bases between. Here the CDR3 DNA reads TGTGCCAGCAGCTCGGCCGGACAGCTCCACGGGGAGCTGTTTTTT. Translation: CASSSAGQLHGELFF.

The rearrangement uses TRBV7-3 and TRBJ2-5, with D possibly matching TRBD1 (7 bases). The V end was cut by 4 bases, the J end by 5 bases, with 17 bases between. From germline, CDR1 is SGHTA and CDR2 FQGTGA. This CDR3 spans 15 amino acids. CDR3 sequence reads: CASSSQGTVGETQYF. CDR3 in DNA: TGTGCCAGCAGCTCACAGGGGACTGTAGGGGAGACCCAGTACTTC. Filled out from reference TRBV7-3 and TRBJ2-5, the complete variable domain reads GAGVSQTPSNKVTEKGKYVELRCDPISGHTALYWYRQSLGQGPEFLIYFQGTGAADDSGLPNDRFFAVRPEGSVSTLKIQRTERGDSAVYLCASSSQGTVGETQYFGPGTRLLVL.

The chain couples TRBV3-1 (or the pseudogene TRBV3-2) to TRBJ1-1, with no clear D. Germline V gene data show CDR1 as LGHDT and CDR2 as YNNKEL (reference sequence). There are 12 residues in the CDR3. Trimming left V 0 bases short and J 8 bases short, with 7 bases between. CDR3 in amino acids: CASSQDFTEAFF. The CDR3 DNA reads as TGTGCCAGCAGCCAAGATTTTACAGAAGCTTTCTTT.

The chain recombines TRBV4-3 with TRBJ2-1, with 7 positions matching TRBD1. The CDR3 has 16 amino acids. The ends lost 1 base at V and 4 bases at J; junction bases unmatched: 7. Germline V CDR1 and CDR2: LGHNA, YSLEER. The CDR3 DNA is TGCGCCAGCAGCCAAGTACAGGGGACAGCGTACAATGAGCAGTTCTTC. Residues: CASSQVQGTAYNEQFF.

The V and J genes are TRBV5-1 and TRBJ1-3, with D unclear. Germline lookup yields CDR1 SGHRS and CDR2 YFSETQ. V was shortened by 1 base and J by 0 bases, with 11 bases between the two germline ends. This CDR3 is 16 amino acids long. The CDR3 protein is CASSLSPGNSGNTIYF. In DNA form, the CDR3 reads TGCGCCAGCAGCTTGTCCCCGGGGAACTCTGGAAACACCATATATTTT.

This clone was observed a few times. The chain uses TRBV11-2 and TRBJ1-6, with TRBD1 matching 7 bases. Germline CDR1 is SGHAT and CDR2 is FQNNGV. V was clipped by 4 bases and J by 7 bases; unmatched bases: 7. The CDR3 runs to 15 residues. CDR3 in DNA: TGTGCCAGCAGCTCCCGACAGGGAACGAATTCACCCCTCCACTTT. This gives the protein CASSSRQGTNSPLHF.

This chain connects TRBV11-3 to TRBJ2-1; 13 positions match TRBD2. From germline, CDR1 is SGHNT and CDR2 YENEEA. After removal of 7 bases from V and 7 bases from J, the junction contained 4 bases not matched to a gene. This CDR3 has 14 residues. The CDR3 reads CASTSTSGRNEQFF. Here the CDR3 DNA reads TGTGCCAGCACCTCGACTAGCGGGAGGAATGAGCAGTTCTTC.